This entry features one TCR beta chain sequence. The record originates from a study of blood T cell repertoires in COVID-19. The wider study: From the United States, Italy and Spain came samples of acute and convalescent COVID-19. T cells, B-cell-depleted T cells, or PBMCs provided the cDNA or gDNA that served as material.

The authors' processing: Using reference gene primer amplification, nucleated cell counts were estimated. The repertoire was sequenced with immunoSEQ multiplex PCR; TCRdb's copy has only in-frame clones and lacks some. V and J calls and clone size are copied from that table; D and trimming were computed from the DNA. The sample lists 150,000 to 200,000 clones; about 92% were seen once. Patients of the Seattle cohort, enrolled during active infection, were followed longitudinally. The V gene's germline CDR1 is SGHRS and CDR2 YFSETQ. This CDR3 has 15 residues. V trimming: 6 bases; J trimming: 1 base; junction bases outside the gene matches: 7.

The rearrangement joins TRBV5-1 to TRBJ1-2, with 9 bases identical to TRBD1. The sample was peripheral blood. This clonotype was sampled from a man aged 30 to 45 with COVID-19, enrolled during active disease. CDR3 region: CASMPGTGNNYGYTF. For the CDR3, the DNA is TGCGCCAGCATGCCAGGGACAGGGAATAACTATGGCTACACCTTC.